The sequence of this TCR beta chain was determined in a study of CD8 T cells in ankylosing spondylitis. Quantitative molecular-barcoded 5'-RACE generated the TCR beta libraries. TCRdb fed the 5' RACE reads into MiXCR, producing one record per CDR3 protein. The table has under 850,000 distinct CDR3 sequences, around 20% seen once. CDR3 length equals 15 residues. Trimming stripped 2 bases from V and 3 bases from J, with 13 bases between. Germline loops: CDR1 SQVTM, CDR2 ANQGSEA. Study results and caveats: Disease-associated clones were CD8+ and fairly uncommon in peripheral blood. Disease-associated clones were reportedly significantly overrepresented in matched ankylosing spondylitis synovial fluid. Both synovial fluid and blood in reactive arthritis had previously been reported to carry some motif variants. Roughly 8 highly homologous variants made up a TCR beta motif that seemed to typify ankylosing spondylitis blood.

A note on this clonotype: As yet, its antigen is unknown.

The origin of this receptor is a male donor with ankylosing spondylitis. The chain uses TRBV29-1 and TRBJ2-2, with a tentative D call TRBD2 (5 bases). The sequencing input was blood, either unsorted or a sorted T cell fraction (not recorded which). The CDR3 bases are TGCAGCGTTGAATGGGCAGCGGCCTACACCGGGGAGCTGTTTTTT. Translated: CSVEWAAAYTGELFF.